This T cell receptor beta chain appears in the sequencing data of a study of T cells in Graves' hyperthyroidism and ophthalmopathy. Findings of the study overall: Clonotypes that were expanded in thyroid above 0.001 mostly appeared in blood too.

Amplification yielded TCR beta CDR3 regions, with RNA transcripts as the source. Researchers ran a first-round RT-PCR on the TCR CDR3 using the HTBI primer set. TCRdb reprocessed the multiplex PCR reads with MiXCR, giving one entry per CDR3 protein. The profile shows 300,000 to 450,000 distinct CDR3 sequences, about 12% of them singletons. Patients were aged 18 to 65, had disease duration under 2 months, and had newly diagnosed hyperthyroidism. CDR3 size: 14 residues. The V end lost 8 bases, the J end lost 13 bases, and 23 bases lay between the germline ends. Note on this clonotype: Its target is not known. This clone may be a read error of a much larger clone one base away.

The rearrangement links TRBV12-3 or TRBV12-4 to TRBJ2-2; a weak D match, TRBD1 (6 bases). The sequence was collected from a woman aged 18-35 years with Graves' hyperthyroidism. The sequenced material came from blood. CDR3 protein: CASCPALQGIGLFF. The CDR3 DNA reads TGTGCCAGCTGTCCCGCCTTACAGGGAATTGGGCTGTTTTTT.